Presented here are 15 T cell receptor beta chains from one specimen sequenced in a study of regulatory T cells in long-lasting Graves disease. This sample's time point: newly diagnosed GD, antithyroid drugs for less than 3 months. RNA from PBMCs was the source of the TCR library. With iRepertoire HTBI primers and Arm-PCR of CDR3 regions, TCR beta libraries were built. MiXCR, run by TCRdb on the multiplex PCR reads, gives a single entry per CDR3 protein. The sample comprises 350,000 to 450,000 distinct CDR3 sequences, approximately 10% of which are singletons, and around 18% rests with the top ten. These same records also appear under a second study, on T cells in Graves' hyperthyroidism and ophthalmopathy.

The specimen comprised peripheral blood mononuclear cells (PBMCs), sampled at new diagnosis, from a patient treated with antithyroid drugs. These TCRs come from a young woman with Graves disease.

This clonotype was counted only a few times. The CDR3 DNA reads as TGTGCCAGCAGCTTAGAGGCCAGCCTCCGAAATTCACCCCTCCACTTT. Amino acids: CASSLEASLRNSPLHF. The gene calls are TRBV7-2 and TRBJ1-6; D is uncertain. This CDR3 region has 16 residues. Trimming took 1 base from V and 7 from J, leaving 14 bases between them. In germline, CDR1 is SGHTA, CDR2 FQGNSA.

This clonotype was seen many times. The V gene is TRBV7-2, the J gene TRBJ1-2; a weak D match, TRBD1 (6 bases). Germline V lookup: CDR1 SGHTA, CDR2 FQGNSA. The CDR3 runs to 16 residues. V gave up 5 bases and J gave up 3 bases, with 19 bases separating them. CDR3 region: CASSLRGGLTDYGYTF. The CDR3 DNA sequence: TGTGCCAGCAGCCTAAGGGGGGGGTTAACCGACTATGGCTACACCTTC.

V and J are TRBV4-1 and TRBJ2-7, with D tentatively TRBD1 or TRBD2 (6 bases each). Germline V gene data show CDR1 as MGHRA and CDR2 as YSYEKL. V was trimmed by 4 bases and J by 3 bases, leaving 22 bases between them. CDR3 length: 17 residues. The CDR3 DNA sequence: TGCGCCAGCAGCCTTAAGATGAGGGGGGCCCCCCTCTACGAGCAGTACTTC. It is translated as CASSLKMRGAPLYEQYF.

This clonotype has more than one count but fewer than ten. This chain links TRBV28 with TRBJ2-6; D unclear. Trimming pared 7 bases from V and 4 bases from J, leaving 11 bases between. The germline gives CDR1 MDHEN, CDR2 SYDVKM. The CDR3 has 14 residues. The CDR3 loop reads CASTLDGGANVLTF. CDR3 nucleotides: TGTGCCAGCACCCTAGACGGGGGGGCCAACGTCCTGACTTTC.

This clonotype occurred many times. V usage is TRBV27 and J usage is TRBJ2-1; a possible D gene is TRBD1 (6 bases). The V gene's germline CDR1 is MNHEY and CDR2 SMNVEV (reference sequence). The CDR3 runs 12 residues. V lost 5 bases and J 9 bases, leaving 11 bases between the germline ends. The DNA of the CDR3 is TGTGCCAGCAGTCTACAGGGCGCTGAGCAGTTCTTC. Amino acid sequence: CASSLQGAEQFF.

This clonotype was seen at least ten times. Here the CDR3 DNA reads TGTGCCAGCAGCTCAAGAACAGGGGACCATGGCTACACCTTC. It yields the protein CASSSRTGDHGYTF. The chain uses TRBV7-9 and TRBJ1-2; TRBD1 matches 7 bases. Germline trimming cut 4 bases from V and 6 bases from J; bases unmatched to any gene: 8. The CDR3 loop spans 14 amino acids. The V gene's germline CDR1 is SEHNR and CDR2 FQNEAQ (reference sequence).

This clonotype was counted ten times or more. The rearrangement links TRBV12-3 or TRBV12-4 to TRBJ1-1; D unresolved. CDR3 length equals 11 residues. V was clipped by 6 bases and J by 3 bases, with 5 bases between them. CDR3 nucleotide sequence: TGTGCCAGCAGCCCCTACACTGAAGCTTTCTTT. Translated: CASSPYTEAFF.

In this sample, this clonotype turned up many times. V gene TRBV11-2 combines with J gene TRBJ2-2; 10 bases align to TRBD2. Germline V gene data show CDR1 as SGHAT and CDR2 as FQNNGV. The V gene end was trimmed by 5 bases and the J gene end by 5 bases; junction bases not matched to a gene: 14. The CDR3 totals 18 residues. CDR3: CASSPNGQRGGWTGELFF. The CDR3 region has the DNA TGTGCCAGCAGCCCCAACGGACAGCGGGGGGGTTGGACCGGGGAGCTGTTTTTT.

Ten or more counts support this clonotype. The CDR3 region is CASSLGNGQRFTGELFF. The CDR3, as DNA: TGTGCCAGCAGTTTAGGCAACGGACAGAGGTTCACCGGGGAGCTGTTTTTT. V is TRBV27 and J is TRBJ2-2, with a tentative D call TRBD1 (6 bases). V shed 2 bases and J shed 4 bases, with 17 bases lying between them. The germline V gene has CDR1 MNHEY and CDR2 SMNVEV (reference sequence). The CDR3 covers 17 residues.

This clonotype was counted many times. V gene TRBV29-1 combines with J gene TRBJ2-1; 8 nucleotides align to TRBD1. CDR1 is SQVTM, CDR2 ANQGSEA, per germline. V was clipped by 7 bases and J by 8 bases; unmatched bases: 13. CDR3 length: 14 residues. CDR3 in amino acids: CSGGGTGVRDEQFF. Written as DNA, the CDR3 is TGCAGCGGTGGGGGGACAGGTGTACGCGATGAGCAGTTCTTC.

This clonotype was recorded at least ten times. The chain recombines TRBV28 with TRBJ2-2; D is perhaps TRBD1 or TRBD2 (5 bases each). Trimming removed 8 bases from V and 2 bases from J, with 12 bases in between. Germline V CDR1 and CDR2: MDHEN, SYDVKM. There are 14 residues in the CDR3. The CDR3 spells CASERGVNTGELFF. DNA of the CDR3: TGTGCCAGCGAGAGGGGAGTTAACACCGGGGAGCTGTTTTTT.

The table lists this clonotype with many counts. V and J are TRBV6-1 and TRBJ1-2; D uncertain. The CDR3 length is 14 residues. Per germline, CDR1 MNHNS and CDR2 SASEGT. Trimming left V 3 bases short and J 3 bases short, with 11 bases between. The CDR3 DNA follows: TGTGCCAGCAGTGAGACCCGGATCTACTATGGCTACACCTTC. Translated: CASSETRIYYGYTF.

This clonotype was seen a handful of times. The chain uses TRBV7-8 and TRBJ2-5; D gene uncertain. This CDR3 has 15 amino acids. The V end lost 3 bases, the J end lost 0 bases, and 11 bases lay between the germline ends. CDR1 is SGHVS and CDR2 is FQNEAQ in the germline V gene. This chain's CDR3 is CASSLSNAYQETQYF. CDR3 nucleotide sequence: TGTGCCAGCAGCTTGAGCAATGCGTACCAAGAGACCCAGTACTTC.

In this sample, this clonotype turned up many times. The chain joins TRBV7-2 to TRBJ2-1; D unclear. There are 12 residues in the CDR3. Germline V gene data show CDR1 as SGHTA and CDR2 as FQGNSA. Trimming shortened V by 3 bases and J by 8 bases, and 8 bases separated the two germline ends. The CDR3 reads CASSFNGDEQFF. CDR3 bases: TGTGCCAGCAGCTTTAACGGCGATGAGCAGTTCTTC.

This clonotype was counted a few times. The germline gene is not matched at one end of the junction; a read error may be the cause. This rearrangement joins TRBV28 to TRBJ2-1; 10 bases fit TRBD2. The V gene's germline CDR1 is MDHEN and CDR2 SYDVKM. The CDR3 sequence is 15 residues long. As DNA, the CDR3 is TGTGCCAGCAGTGAACGGACTAGCGGTCGCAATGAGCAGTGCTTC. This gives the protein CASSERTSGRNEQCF.